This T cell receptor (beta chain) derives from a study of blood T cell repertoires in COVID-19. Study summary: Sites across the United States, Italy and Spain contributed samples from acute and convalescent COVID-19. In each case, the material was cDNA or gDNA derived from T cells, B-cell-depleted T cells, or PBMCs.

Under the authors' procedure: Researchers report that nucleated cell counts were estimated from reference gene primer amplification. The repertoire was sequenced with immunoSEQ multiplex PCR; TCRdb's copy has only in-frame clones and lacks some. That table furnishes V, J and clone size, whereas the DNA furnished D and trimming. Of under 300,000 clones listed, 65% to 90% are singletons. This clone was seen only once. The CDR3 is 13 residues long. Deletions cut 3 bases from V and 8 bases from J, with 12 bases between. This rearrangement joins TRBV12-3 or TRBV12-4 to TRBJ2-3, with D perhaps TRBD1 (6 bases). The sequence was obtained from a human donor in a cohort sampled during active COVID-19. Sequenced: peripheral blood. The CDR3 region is CASSLLDRGTQYF. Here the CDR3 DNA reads TGTGCCAGCAGTTTGTTGGACAGAGGTACGCAGTATTTT.